This entry lists 26 T cell receptor beta chains sequenced from one sample in a study of blood T cell repertoires in COVID-19. Produced via immunoSEQ multiplex PCR; TCRdb's table is partial and in-frame only. In the table there are fewer than 350,000 clones, about 88% of which are singletons. The sequenced sample was PBMCs or T cells enriched from blood (not recorded which). These receptor sequences come from a woman aged 40-49 years who had recovered from COVID-19.

The rearrangement links TRBV7-2 to TRBJ2-3; 9 bases agree with TRBD2. In germline, CDR1 is SGHTA, CDR2 FQGNSA. With 5 bases clipped from V and 11 bases from J, the junction kept 20 bases outside the gene matches. The CDR3 is made up of 17 amino acids. CDR3 residues: CASSPPTPGTSPVGQYF. The CDR3 DNA sequence: TGTGCCAGCAGCCCCCCTACCCCCGGGACTAGCCCGGTGGGGCAGTATTTT.

This chain joins TRBV4-3 and TRBJ1-1; D unresolved. Trimming pared 4 bases from V and 4 bases from J, leaving 13 bases between. Germline V gene sequence: CDR1 LGHNA, CDR2 YSLEER. The CDR3 runs 14 residues. CDR3 coding DNA: TGCGCCAGCAGCCCTCGCGGACTGTCCACTGAAGCTTTCTTT. It is translated as CASSPRGLSTEAFF.

The genes are TRBV11-3 and TRBJ2-1; 11 bases agree with TRBD2. Trimming cost V 5 bases and J 6 bases; bases outside gene matches: 6. CDR1 and CDR2 from the germline V gene are SGHNT and YENEEA. The CDR3 has 15 amino acids. The CDR3 loop is CASSPLAGVFNEQFF. CDR3 DNA sequence: TGTGCCAGCAGCCCACTAGCGGGAGTTTTCAATGAGCAGTTCTTC.

The chain links TRBV25-1 to TRBJ1-2; the match to TRBD1 covers 9 bases. Germline loops: CDR1 MGHDK, CDR2 SYGVNS. The CDR3 has 13 amino acids. Trimming removed 4 bases from V and 7 bases from J; junction bases left unmatched: 4. The CDR3 DNA follows: TGTGCCAGCAGTGCAGGGACAGGGACTGGCTACACCTTC. Encoded protein: CASSAGTGTGYTF.

The gene calls are TRBV18 and TRBJ2-5; D is uncertain. V was trimmed by 0 bases and J by 5 bases, leaving 4 bases between them. The CDR3 contains 12 residues. Germline V gives CDR1 KGHSH, CDR2 LQKENI. DNA of the CDR3: TGTGCCAGCTCACCACCGGGCGAGACCCAGTACTTC. Translation gives CASSPPGETQYF.

V is TRBV19 and J is TRBJ2-2; D uncertain. Germline V gene lookup returns CDR1 LNHDA and CDR2 SQIVND (reference sequence). The CDR3 covers 15 residues. V was cut by 5 bases and J by 0 bases, with 10 bases left in between. Here the CDR3 DNA reads TGTGCCAGTAGTCGCGGAGTCGCGAACACCGGGGAGCTGTTTTTT. This codes for CASSRGVANTGELFF.

The CDR3 bases are TGTGCCTGGAGTGTTGGGACAGGGGGCCTTGGCTACACCTTC. Translation: CAWSVGTGGLGYTF. The chain joins TRBV30 to TRBJ1-2; TRBD1 matches 12 bases. The CDR3 length is 14 residues. Germline loops: CDR1 GTSNPN, CDR2 SVGIG (reference sequence). V lost 0 bases and J lost 7; bases outside the gene matches: 3. Based on the CDR3 plus reference TRBV30 and TRBJ1-2, the full variable domain is SQTIHQWPATLVQPVGSPLSLECTVEGTSNPNLYWYRQAAGRGLQLLFYSVGIGQISSEVPQNLSASRPQDRQFILSSKKLLLSDSGFYLCAWSVGTGGLGYTFGSGTRLTVV.

The V and J genes are TRBV28 and TRBJ2-3; tentative D call: TRBD1 (6 bases). Trimming pared 9 bases from V and 6 bases from J, leaving 19 bases between. Looked up from germline, CDR1 is MDHEN and CDR2 is SYDVKM. This CDR3 comprises 14 residues. The DNA for the CDR3 is TGTGCCAGTCTCCCCGGGACAATCGCTGATACGCAGTATTTT. This codes for CASLPGTIADTQYF.

J is TRBJ1-3 and V is TRBV7-2; D uncertain. V was cut by 1 base and J by 5 bases, with 6 bases left in between. Germline loops: CDR1 SGHTA, CDR2 FQGNSA. The length of the CDR3 is 13 residues. In nucleotides, the CDR3 is TGTGCCAGCAGCTTAGTGAGCAGAAACACCATATATTTT. As protein: CASSLVSRNTIYF. Full variable domain (rest looked up from reference TRBV7-2 and TRBJ1-3): GAGVSQSPSNKVTEKGKDVELRCDPISGHTALYWYRQSLGQGLEFLIYFQGNSAPDKSGLPSDRFSAERTGGSVSTLTIQRTQQEDSAVYLCASSLVSRNTIYFGEGSWLTVV.

The rearrangement links TRBV5-1 to TRBJ2-1, with 9 bases matching TRBD1. Germline lookup yields CDR1 SGHRS and CDR2 YFSETQ. The CDR3 sequence is 15 residues long. Trimming cost V 2 bases and J 9 bases; bases outside gene matches: 9. The CDR3 region is CASSLTGGLRGEQFF. The CDR3 bases are TGCGCCAGCAGCTTAACAGGGGGCCTTAGGGGTGAGCAGTTCTTC.

The rearrangement joins TRBV24-1 to TRBJ2-1, with 9 nucleotides matching TRBD2. CDR3 length: 15 residues. The germline V gene encodes CDR1 KGHDR and CDR2 SFDVKD. V was clipped by 4 bases and J by 4 bases; unmatched bases: 4. CDR3 in amino acids: CATSDPSGGYNEQFF. CDR3 nucleotides: TGTGCCACCAGTGACCCAAGCGGGGGGTACAATGAGCAGTTCTTC.

The rearrangement joins TRBV3-1 (or the pseudogene TRBV3-2) to TRBJ2-2; 15 positions match TRBD2. Germline V gene lookup returns CDR1 LGHDT and CDR2 YNNKEL (reference sequence). The V segment lost 4 bases and the J segment 7 bases; nucleotides outside the gene matches: 4. The CDR3 covers 16 residues. In DNA, the CDR3 is TGTGCCAGCAGCCTCCGGACTAGCGGGAGGGTCGGGGAGCTGTTTTTT. Encoded protein: CASSLRTSGRVGELFF.

V gene TRBV18 combines with J gene TRBJ2-7, with TRBD1 identical over 7 bases. Germline CDR1 is KGHSH and CDR2 is LQKENI. The V segment lost 3 bases and the J segment 2 bases; nucleotides outside the gene matches: 4. This CDR3 is 14 amino acids long. The chain's CDR3 is CASSPAGTAYEQYF. CDR3 coding DNA: TGTGCCAGCTCACCCGCCGGGACAGCCTACGAGCAGTACTTC.

The rearrangement uses TRBV10-3 and TRBJ2-1, with 8 bases that match TRBD2. Unmatched junction bases numbered 5, after V lost 4 bases and J lost 0 bases. CDR3 length equals 16 residues. CDR1 is ENHRY, CDR2 SYGVKD, per germline. This CDR3 is CAISVSSGFSYNEQFF. The DNA for the CDR3 is TGTGCCATCAGTGTGTCTAGCGGGTTCTCCTACAATGAGCAGTTCTTC.

V usage is TRBV11-3 and J usage is TRBJ1-1; a possible D gene is TRBD1 (6 bases). In germline, CDR1 is SGHNT, CDR2 YENEEA. The length of the CDR3 is 14 residues. The V end lost 5 bases, the J end lost 1 base, and 11 bases lay between the germline ends. CDR3: CASSHRVGNTEAFF. The CDR3 bases are TGTGCCAGCAGCCACAGGGTTGGGAACACTGAAGCTTTCTTT.

The V and J genes are TRBV5-4 and TRBJ2-3, with TRBD1 matching over 11 bases. The germline CDR1 and CDR2 sequences are SGHNT and YYREEE (reference sequence). The CDR3 is 15 amino acids. V shed 4 bases, J shed 3 bases, and the junction held 4 bases outside the gene matches. Here the CDR3 DNA reads TGTGCCAGCAGCCCGGACAGGGGGCAAACAGATACGCAGTATTTT. It encodes CASSPDRGQTDTQYF.

As regards this clone: Other DNA sequences from this sample encode an identical CDR3 as well. The chain recombines TRBV27 with TRBJ1-1; D is unclear. Germline CDR1 reads MNHEY; CDR2 reads SMNVEV (reference sequence). This CDR3 has 15 amino acids. V was cut by 0 bases and J by 1 base, with 9 bases left in between. In DNA, the CDR3 is TGTGCCAGCAGTTTATCAAGAGGTGGGAACACTGAAGCTTTCTTT. Its protein product is CASSLSRGGNTEAFF.

This rearrangement joins TRBV28 to TRBJ1-4; 10 bases align to TRBD1. Germline V gene data show CDR1 as MDHEN and CDR2 as SYDVKM. The CDR3 loop spans 14 amino acids. V was pared by 3 bases and J by 5 bases, with 0 bases of the junction left unmatched. In DNA, the CDR3 is TGTGCCAGCAGTTTGGGACAGGGGAATGAAAAACTGTTTTTT. Protein sequence: CASSLGQGNEKLFF.

V is TRBV27 and J is TRBJ2-3; TRBD2 matches 7 bases. This CDR3 contains 17 residues. Germline trimming cut 8 bases from V and 1 base from J; bases unmatched to any gene: 15. Germline V gene sequence: CDR1 MNHEY, CDR2 SMNVEV (reference sequence). The CDR3 here is CASPPIGGNLRTDTQYF. The CDR3, as DNA: TGTGCCAGCCCCCCTATCGGGGGGAATCTCCGCACAGATACGCAGTATTTT.

V usage is TRBV7-2 and J usage is TRBJ1-2; TRBD1 matches at 7 bases. Trimming at V came to 5 bases and at J to 6 bases, leaving 12 bases not matched to a gene. From germline, CDR1 is SGHTA and CDR2 FQGNSA. This CDR3 region has 15 residues. CDR3 DNA sequence: TGTGCCAGCAGCATCCAAGGACAGGCAGTGGATGGCTACACCTTC. This sequence encodes CASSIQGQAVDGYTF.

This chain joins TRBV11-2 and TRBJ1-2; TRBD1 aligns across 8 bases. CDR3 length: 14 residues. Per germline, CDR1 SGHAT and CDR2 FQNNGV. With V trimmed by 5 bases and J by 7 bases, 9 bases remained unmatched. CDR3 residues: CASSLAGGAGGYTF. The CDR3 DNA reads TGTGCCAGCAGCCTGGCAGGGGGCGCGGGTGGCTACACCTTC.

The chain links TRBV28 to TRBJ1-2; 9 nucleotides agree with TRBD1. V shed 5 bases and J 8 bases; nucleotides not matched to a gene: 3. The CDR3 is 12 residues long. The V gene's germline CDR1 is MDHEN and CDR2 SYDVKM. The DNA for the CDR3 is TGTGCCAGCAGTGGGACAGGGAACGGCTACACCTTC. It specifies CASSGTGNGYTF.

This sequence joins TRBV9 and TRBJ2-7; 10 positions agree with TRBD1. V was pared by 0 bases and J by 3 bases, with 3 bases of the junction left unmatched. Germline CDR1 is SGDLS and CDR2 is YYNGEE. The CDR3 is 15 residues long. In nucleotides, the CDR3 is TGTGCCAGCAGCGTAGGGTGGACAGGGGGCTACGAGCAGTACTTC. Translating gives CASSVGWTGGYEQYF.

There are a few counts of this clone. The chain is built from TRBV28 and TRBJ2-2; the D is unclear. Germline CDR1 and CDR2: MDHEN and SYDVKM. The CDR3 loop spans 15 amino acids. Trimming stripped 6 bases from V and 3 bases from J, with 14 bases between. In nucleotides, the CDR3 is TGTGCCAGCAGCAAGTGGGCTCGCGACACCGGGGAGCTGTTTTTT. Its translation: CASSKWARDTGELFF.

This sequence joins TRBV7-2 and TRBJ2-5; 7 nucleotides line up with TRBD2. Germline values: CDR1 SGHTA, CDR2 FQGNSA. V was pared by 3 bases and J by 5 bases, with 6 bases of the junction left unmatched. The CDR3 length is 14 residues. Written as DNA, the CDR3 is TGTGCCAGCAGCTTCGGGGGGTCTCGGGAGACCCAGTACTTC. Amino acids: CASSFGGSRETQYF.

This chain connects TRBV12-3 or TRBV12-4 to TRBJ1-2; 7 positions match TRBD1. With 8 bases clipped from V and 4 bases from J, the junction kept 7 bases outside the gene matches. CDR3 length: 13 amino acids. Here the CDR3 DNA reads TGTGCCAGCCTCCAGGGGGAGTTCTATGGCTACACCTTC. Translated, it gives CASLQGEFYGYTF.